This T cell receptor (beta chain) emerged from a study of T-cell reconstitution after alpha-beta-depleted transplantation in children. Study results and limitations: Counts and diversity of T cells one year after transplant came mostly from newly produced T cells. The origin of high day-60 TCRbeta diversity in some patients lay in surviving recipient T cells and thymic progenitors. By about two months after transplant, alpha-beta T cells reportedly arose from several hundred graft clones that had expanded.

As for this clonotype: What it recognizes is unknown.

Unique molecular identifiers featured in how the TCRbeta library was prepared. TCRdb independently ran MiXCR on the PCR reads; one entry per CDR3 protein. The sample lists 15,000 to 20,000 distinct CDR3 sequences, 9.5% to 15% occurring once. The CDR3 runs to 14 residues. With 2 bases clipped from V and 7 bases from J, the junction kept 7 bases outside the gene matches. CDR1 and CDR2 from the germline V gene are MGHDK and SYGVNS. The sample in question was PBMCs, mostly from graft donor cells, obtained 180 days after TCRalphabeta/CD19-depleted stem cell transplant. The chain is built from TRBV25-1 and TRBJ1-2; 7 bases agree with TRBD1. The receptor was isolated from a boy less than two years old who had a stem cell transplant for Wiskott-Aldrich syndrome, so the T cells may come from the graft donor. CDR3: CASSEKGTESGYTF. CDR3 bases: TGTGCCAGCAGTGAAAAGGGGACAGAATCTGGCTACACCTTC.